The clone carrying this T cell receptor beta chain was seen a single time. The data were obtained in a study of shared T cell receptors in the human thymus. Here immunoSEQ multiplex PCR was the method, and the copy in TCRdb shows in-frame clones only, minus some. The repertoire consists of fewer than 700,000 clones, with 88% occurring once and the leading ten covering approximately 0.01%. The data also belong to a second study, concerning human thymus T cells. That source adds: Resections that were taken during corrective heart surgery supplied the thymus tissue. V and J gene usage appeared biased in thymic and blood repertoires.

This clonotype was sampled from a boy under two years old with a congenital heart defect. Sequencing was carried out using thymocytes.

The DNA of the CDR3 is TGCGCCAGCAGCCAAGATCGAGTAAAACCGCCTGAGGTTTCCAATGAAAAACTGTTTTTT. Its translation: CASSQDRVKPPEVSNEKLFF. The chain links TRBV4-3 to TRBJ1-4; D gene unclear. Trimming shortened V by 0 bases and J by 5 bases, and 25 bases separated the two germline ends. This CDR3 contains 20 residues. Germline values: CDR1 LGHNA, CDR2 YSLEER.